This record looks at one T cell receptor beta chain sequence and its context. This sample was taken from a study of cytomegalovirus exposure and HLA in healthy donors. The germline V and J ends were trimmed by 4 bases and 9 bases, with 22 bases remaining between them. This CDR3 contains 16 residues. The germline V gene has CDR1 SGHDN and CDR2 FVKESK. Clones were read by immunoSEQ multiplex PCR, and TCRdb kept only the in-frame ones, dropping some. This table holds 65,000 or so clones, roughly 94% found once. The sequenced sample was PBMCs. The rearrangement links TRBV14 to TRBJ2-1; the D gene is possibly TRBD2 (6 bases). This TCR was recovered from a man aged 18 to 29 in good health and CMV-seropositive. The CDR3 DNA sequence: TGTGCCAGCAGCCGACGGATCAGCGGGTGGGGAGGTGAGCAGTTCTTC. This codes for CASSRRISGWGGEQFF.